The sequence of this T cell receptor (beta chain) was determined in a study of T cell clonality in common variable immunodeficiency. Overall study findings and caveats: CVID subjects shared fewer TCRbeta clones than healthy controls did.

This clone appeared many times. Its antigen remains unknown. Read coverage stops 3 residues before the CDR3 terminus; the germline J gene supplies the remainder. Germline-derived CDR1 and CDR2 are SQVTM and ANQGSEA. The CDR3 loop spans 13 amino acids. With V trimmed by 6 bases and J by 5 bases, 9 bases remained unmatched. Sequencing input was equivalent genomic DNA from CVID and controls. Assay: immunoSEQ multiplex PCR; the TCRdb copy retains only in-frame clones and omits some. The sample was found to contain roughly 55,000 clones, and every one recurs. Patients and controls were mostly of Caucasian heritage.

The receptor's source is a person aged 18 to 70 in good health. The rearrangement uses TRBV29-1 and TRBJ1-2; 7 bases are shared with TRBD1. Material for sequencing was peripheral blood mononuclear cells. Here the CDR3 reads CSVLGTARYGYTF. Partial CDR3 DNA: TGCAGCGTACTAGGGACAGCTAGGTATGGC.